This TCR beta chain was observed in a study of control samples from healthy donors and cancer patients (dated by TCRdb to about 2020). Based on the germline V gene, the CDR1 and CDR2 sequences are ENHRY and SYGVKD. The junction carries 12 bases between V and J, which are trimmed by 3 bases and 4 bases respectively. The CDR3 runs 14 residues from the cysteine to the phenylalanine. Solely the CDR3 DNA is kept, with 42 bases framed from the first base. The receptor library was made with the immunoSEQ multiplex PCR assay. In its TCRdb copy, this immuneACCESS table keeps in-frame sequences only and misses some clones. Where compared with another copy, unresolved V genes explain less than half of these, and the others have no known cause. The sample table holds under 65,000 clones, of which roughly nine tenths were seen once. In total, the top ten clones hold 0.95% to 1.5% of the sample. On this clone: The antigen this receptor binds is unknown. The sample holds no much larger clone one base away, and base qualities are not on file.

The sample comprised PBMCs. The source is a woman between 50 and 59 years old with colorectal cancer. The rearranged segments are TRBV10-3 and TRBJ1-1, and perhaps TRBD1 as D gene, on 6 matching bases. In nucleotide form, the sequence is TGTGCCATCAGTGAACGAGGACAGCTCACTGAAGCTTTCTTT. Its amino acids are CAISERGQLTEAFF.